The 32 T cell receptor beta chains given below trace back to one sample, sequenced in a study of prognosis after radiotherapy for stage I lung cancer. Genomic DNA yielded TCR beta CDR3, amplified by two-round multiplex PCR. For every TRBV and TRBJ gene, a specific primer was used in first-round PCR. In TCRdb, the multiplex PCR reads were re-called with MiXCR into one record per CDR3 protein. The sample yields about 18,000 distinct CDR3 sequences, 44% seen once. Sample: PBMCs, taken before or after stereotactic body radiation therapy (not recorded which). These receptors were taken from a donor at least 50 years old with non-small cell lung cancer.

This clonotype was observed at least ten times. The rearrangement uses TRBV5-8 and TRBJ1-6; D gene ambiguous. Germline lookup yields CDR1 SGHTS and CDR2 YDEGEE. The CDR3 totals 15 residues. V was pared by 8 bases and J by 0 bases, with 12 bases between. Written as DNA, the CDR3 is TGTGCCAGTGTCAAACTCGGCTCCTATAATTCACCCCTCCACTTT. Translating gives CASVKLGSYNSPLHF.

J is TRBJ1-6 and V is TRBV20-1, with TRBD1 as a possible D gene (6 bases). The germline V and J ends were trimmed by 1 base and 7 bases, with 17 bases remaining between them. Germline V gives CDR1 DFQATT, CDR2 SNEGSKA (reference sequence). CDR3 size: 16 residues. Here the CDR3 DNA reads TGCAGTGCTAGAGTTCCAGGGGAGGTTTCGAATTCACCCCTCCACTTT. Encoded protein: CSARVPGEVSNSPLHF.

The chain links TRBV7-9 to TRBJ1-3, with D unresolved. The CDR3 length is 13 residues. Germline V lookup: CDR1 SEHNR, CDR2 FQNEAQ (reference sequence). Deletions cut 5 bases from V and 6 bases from J, with 11 bases between. CDR3 coding DNA: TGTGCCAGCAGCCCGCTCGCAGAAAACACCATATATTTT. Translation gives CASSPLAENTIYF.

With respect to this clonotype: A read error may produce the germline difference seen at one junction end. The chain recombines TRBV28 with TRBJ2-3; the match to TRBD2 covers 7 bases. Germline CDR1 is MDHEN and CDR2 is SYDVKM. The CDR3 covers 12 residues. The CDR3 DNA sequence: TGTGCCATGGGGGGGAGCACATATACGCAGTATTTT. It is translated as CAMGGSTYTQYF.

Comment on this clonotype: Just one base apart from a much larger clone, this may be a read error. This rearrangement joins TRBV7-6 to TRBJ2-4, with D perhaps TRBD1 (6 bases). CDR3 length equals 13 residues. The germline gives CDR1 SGHVS, CDR2 FNYEAQ. Between the trimmed V and J ends, which lost 4 bases and 12 bases, there was a span of 16 bases. The CDR3 DNA sequence: TGTGCCAGCAGCTATCTACAGGGTGACACTCAGTACTTC. This gives the protein CASSYLQGDTQYF.

By proportion, this clonotype is medium-sized. V gene TRBV28 combines with J gene TRBJ1-2, with D possibly being TRBD1 (6 bases). Deletions cut 5 bases from V and 4 bases from J, with 17 bases between. Germline CDR1 MDHEN, CDR2 SYDVKM. CDR3 length: 15 amino acids. CDR3 residues: CASSRGPRGSYGYTF. The CDR3 DNA reads as TGTGCCAGCAGTAGGGGCCCGAGGGGGTCCTATGGCTACACCTTC.

The chain combines TRBV19 with TRBJ2-7, with TRBD1 as a possible D gene (5 bases). Germline lookup yields CDR1 LNHDA and CDR2 SQIVND (reference sequence). This CDR3 has 16 residues. The ends were cut back, 4 bases at V and 1 base at J, with 17 bases in the middle. CDR3 bases: TGTGCCAGTAGTAACATACAGGTGGCGAGGTCCTACGAGCAGTACTTC. Translating it yields CASSNIQVARSYEQYF.

This clonotype was counted ten times or more. The CDR3 region has the DNA TGCAGTGCTAGATGGCAGGCTGGAAACACCATATATTTT. As protein: CSARWQAGNTIYF. The chain recombines TRBV20-1 with TRBJ1-3; D call uncertain. CDR3 length: 13 amino acids. Germline CDR1 and CDR2: DFQATT and SNEGSKA (reference sequence). Trimming took 2 bases from V and 2 from J, leaving 7 bases between them.

This clonotype was detected many times. The chain links TRBV4-1 to TRBJ1-1; 8 bases are a match to TRBD1. V was clipped by 1 base and J by 5 bases; unmatched bases: 6. Germline CDR1 reads MGHRA; CDR2 reads YSYEKL. CDR3 length: 15 amino acids. This chain's CDR3 is CASSQADRAGTEAFF. The CDR3 region has the DNA TGCGCCAGCAGCCAAGCGGACAGGGCGGGTACTGAAGCTTTCTTT.

The chain joins TRBV6-1 to TRBJ2-3, with 7 nucleotides matching TRBD2. The germline gives CDR1 MNHNS, CDR2 SASEGT. The V gene end was trimmed by 10 bases and the J gene end by 1 base; junction bases not matched to a gene: 8. CDR3 length equals 14 residues. CDR3 in DNA: TGTGCCATCAGCGGGGTGGTTGGCACAGATACGCAGTATTTT. This codes for CAISGVVGTDTQYF.

The chain employs TRBV6-1 and TRBJ2-3; TRBD2 matches at 13 bases. CDR1 and CDR2 (germline): MNHNS, SASEGT. The V and J ends lost 6 bases and 4 bases, in that order; junction bases with no gene match: 13. The CDR3 runs to 18 residues. The CDR3 DNA follows: TGTGCCAGCAGCCTGTATTTGACTAGCGGGGGGTTAGCAGATACGCAGTATTTT. This translates into CASSLYLTSGGLADTQYF.

The CDR3 here is CASSMEGAQNYGYTF. The CDR3 DNA is TGTGCCAGCAGTATGGAGGGGGCGCAAAACTATGGCTACACCTTC. The J gene is TRBJ1-2, the V gene TRBV6-1; 7 nucleotides agree with TRBD1. Germline CDR1 is MNHNS and CDR2 is SASEGT. V trimming: 5 bases; J trimming: 2 bases; junction bases outside the gene matches: 8. The CDR3 covers 15 residues.

This clonotype was counted ten times or more. J is TRBJ2-7 and V is TRBV2, with 7 bases fitting TRBD1. The J segment lost 0 bases and the V segment lost 6 bases, leaving 5 bases of the junction unmatched. Germline CDR1 and CDR2: SNHLY and FYNNEI. This CDR3 comprises 14 residues. In nucleotides, the CDR3 is TGTGCCAGCAGCCCGGGACAGCCCTCCTACGAGCAGTACTTC. This encodes CASSPGQPSYEQYF.

The sample holds many counts of this clonotype. This rearrangement joins TRBV10-3 to TRBJ2-6; 7 bases are shared with TRBD2. The CDR3 sequence is 11 residues long. The germline CDR1 and CDR2 sequences are ENHRY and SYGVKD. J was trimmed by 10 bases and V by 11 bases; bases with no gene match: 5. The CDR3, as DNA: TGTGCCTCTGGGGAGGGGAACGTCCTGACTTTC. Protein product: CASGEGNVLTF.

The chain employs TRBV5-1 and TRBJ1-1; 7 bases fit TRBD1. The V segment lost 4 bases and the J segment 4 bases; nucleotides outside the gene matches: 10. The CDR3 sequence is 15 residues long. Germline-derived CDR1 and CDR2 are SGHRS and YFSETQ. CDR3 region: CASSIDRERGTEAFF. The CDR3 DNA is TGCGCCAGCAGCATAGACAGGGAACGGGGCACTGAAGCTTTCTTT.

This clonotype was detected ten times or more. This may arise from a read error, as a much more abundant clone is one base away. The rearrangement links TRBV19 to TRBJ2-7, with 9 bases matching TRBD1. The CDR3 loop spans 13 amino acids. Germline V gene sequence: CDR1 LNHDA, CDR2 SQIVND (reference sequence). The J segment lost 3 bases and the V segment lost 7 bases, leaving 4 bases of the junction unmatched. The DNA for the CDR3 is TGTGCCAGTATCCCGGGACAGGGCTACGAGCAGTACTTC. Amino acids: CASIPGQGYEQYF.

The rearrangement uses TRBV20-1 and TRBJ2-1; D might be TRBD1 (6 bases). V lost 2 bases to trimming and J lost 7 bases, with 15 bases between them. Germline V gene lookup returns CDR1 DFQATT and CDR2 SNEGSKA (reference sequence). CDR3 length: 14 amino acids. In DNA, the CDR3 is TGCAGTGCTAGAATCGGTACAGGGTCTAATGAGCAGTTCTTC. Its protein is CSARIGTGSNEQFF.

With respect to this clonotype: A read error is likely here: a far larger clone is one base away. The CDR3 loop reads CASILLGSEQFF. CDR3 DNA: TGTGCCAGCATCTTACTTGGGTCTGAGCAGTTCTTC. The genes are TRBV7-9 and TRBJ2-1; no clear D gene. CDR1 and CDR2 (germline): SEHNR, FQNEAQ (reference sequence). The CDR3 is made up of 12 amino acids.

CDR3 nucleotide sequence: TGCGCCAGCAGCGGGAGTCGGGCATTCGCTCGCAATGAGCAGTTCTTC. This codes for CASSGSRAFARNEQFF. The J gene is TRBJ2-1, the V gene TRBV5-1; maybe TRBD2 (5 bases). Germline V CDR1 and CDR2: SGHRS, YFSETQ. V lost 4 bases and J 6 bases, leaving 20 bases between the germline ends. The CDR3 extends over 16 amino acids.

This clonotype was found many times. The rearrangement links TRBV12-3 or TRBV12-4 to TRBJ2-3; D might be TRBD1 (5 bases). Between the trimmed V and J ends, which lost 6 bases and 3 bases, there was a span of 13 bases. The CDR3 extends over 14 amino acids. The CDR3 coding sequence is TGTGCCAGCAGCCGACAGTTCGGGACAGATACGCAGTATTTT. This encodes CASSRQFGTDTQYF.

A word on this clonotype: One end of the junction is discordant with germline, which a read error may explain. This rearrangement joins TRBV12-3 or TRBV12-4 to TRBJ2-2, with 8 bases that match TRBD1. This CDR3 has 15 amino acids. CDR3 coding DNA: TGTGTCAGCAGGGACGAGACAGGGGATTCTGGGGAGCTGTTTTTT. Encoded protein: CVSRDETGDSGELFF.

This chain connects TRBV19 to TRBJ1-2, with D hard to call. CDR1 LNHDA and CDR2 SQIVND come from the germline V gene (reference sequence). V lost 3 bases and J 5 bases, leaving 13 bases between the germline ends. This CDR3 is built from 14 residues. The CDR3 DNA reads as TGTGCCAGTAGTATCCTCGACGCTGGATATGGCTACACCTTC. It is translated as CASSILDAGYGYTF.

This clonotype appeared many times. The V gene is TRBV11-2, the J gene TRBJ1-1; a possible D gene is TRBD1 (6 bases). V was cut by 2 bases and J by 7 bases, with 14 bases left in between. Germline CDR1 reads SGHAT; CDR2 reads FQNNGV. The CDR3 covers 14 residues. The CDR3: CASSLRGLTGEAFF. The CDR3 DNA reads TGTGCCAGCAGCTTAAGGGGGTTGACTGGTGAAGCTTTCTTT. The full variable domain, with the rest looked up from reference TRBV11-2 and TRBJ1-1, is EAGVAQSPRYKIIEKRQSVAFWCNPISGHATLYWYQQILGQGPKLLIQFQNNGVVDDSQLPKDRFSAERLKGVDSTLKIQPAKLEDSAVYLCASSLRGLTGEAFFGQGTRLTVV.

A note on this clonotype: A far larger clone is a single base away, which makes a read error likely. This chain links TRBV7-2 with TRBJ2-1; D ambiguous. Germline CDR1 reads SGHTA; CDR2 reads FQGNSA. Trimming took 10 bases from V and 0 from J, leaving 16 bases between them. CDR3 size: 15 residues. CDR3 sequence: CATSPFWNSYNEQFF. In nucleotides, the CDR3 is TGTGCCACCAGTCCTTTCTGGAACTCCTACAATGAGCAGTTCTTC.

As for this clonotype: A far larger clone is only one base removed, so a read error is likely. The chain combines TRBV6-5 with TRBJ1-1, with D maybe TRBD1 (5 bases). Germline CDR1 reads MNHEY; CDR2 reads SVGAGI. This CDR3 has 16 amino acids. V dropped 6 bases and J dropped 1 base, with 18 bases sitting between them. In DNA, the CDR3 is TGTGCCAGCAGAACGGGGGGTAGTGCGGAGAACACTGAAGCTTTCTTT. Its translation is CASRTGGSAENTEAFF.

This clonotype was recorded many times. This chain links TRBV24-1 with TRBJ2-1, with D possibly TRBD1 on 6 matching bases. V lost 3 bases, J lost 6 bases, and 20 bases lay in between. The V gene's germline CDR1 is KGHDR and CDR2 SFDVKD. The CDR3 is made up of 17 amino acids. CDR3 bases: TGTGCCACCAGTGATCCTGCACAGGGAACATTCTCCAATGAGCAGTTCTTC. Its translation is CATSDPAQGTFSNEQFF.

This clonotype was picked up many times. V and J are TRBV29-1 and TRBJ2-7; no definite D call. CDR1 is SQVTM, CDR2 ANQGSEA, per germline. Trimming left V 6 bases short and J 0 bases short, with 15 bases between. The length of the CDR3 is 14 residues. The CDR3 nucleotides are TGCAGCGTATCAGTACTCCTAAGCTCCTACGAGCAGTACTTC. Its translation is CSVSVLLSSYEQYF.

The rearrangement links TRBV25-1 to TRBJ1-6, with D uncertain. CDR1 is MGHDK, CDR2 SYGVNS, per germline. V was pared by 6 bases and J by 4 bases, with 19 bases between. The CDR3 is made up of 17 amino acids. CDR3 nucleotides: TGTGCCAGCAGCATACTTCGGGCAGGTGAGTATAATTCACCCCTCCACTTT. It codes for CASSILRAGEYNSPLHF.

The rearrangement uses TRBV2 and TRBJ2-7, with D tentatively TRBD2 (5 bases). This CDR3 has 15 residues. Germline-derived CDR1 and CDR2 are SNHLY and FYNNEI. V lost 6 bases and J 2 bases, leaving 17 bases between the germline ends. The CDR3 spells CASRDLAATTYEQYF. CDR3 sequence (DNA): TGTGCCAGCAGGGACCTGGCAGCGACTACCTACGAGCAGTACTTC.

Only one count was recorded for this clonotype. The gene calls are TRBV19 and TRBJ2-7; 8 nucleotides match TRBD2. This CDR3 has 13 amino acids. Germline loops: CDR1 LNHDA, CDR2 SQIVND (reference sequence). The V gene end was trimmed by 3 bases and the J gene end by 5 bases; junction bases not matched to a gene: 3. DNA for the CDR3: TGTGCCAGTAGTATTCAGCGGGAGAACGAGCAGTACTTC. Its protein product is CASSIQRENEQYF.

On this clonotype itself: This may be a read error, as it is one base from a much larger clone. V gene TRBV15 combines with J gene TRBJ2-1, with 13 bases aligning to TRBD2. Germline loops: CDR1 LNHNV, CDR2 YYDKDF (reference sequence). The CDR3 consists of 16 residues. CDR3 protein: CATSSSLAGGLVEKFF. The CDR3 DNA follows: TGTGCCACCAGCAGTTCACTAGCGGGGGGGCTAGTTGAGAAGTTCTTC.

This rearrangement joins TRBV5-1 to TRBJ2-1; D may be TRBD1 or TRBD2 (5 bases each). The CDR3 totals 14 residues. With 3 bases removed from V and 10 bases from J, the gap between germline ends came to 17 bases. The germline CDR1 and CDR2 sequences are SGHRS and YFSETQ. The CDR3 DNA reads TGCGCCAGCAGCTCCGGGACCGTTCAATCCGAGCAGTTCTTC. Encoded protein: CASSSGTVQSEQFF.